This T cell receptor (beta chain) is drawn from a study of Graves' ophthalmopathy and Graves' hyperthyroidism. Study-wide points: Discrimination between ophthalmopathy and stable hyperthyroidism by a 13-signature model showed nearly 90% sensitivity and about 84% specificity. Blood shared most expanded thyroid clonotypes above 0.001 frequency.

Additional autoimmune diseases, uncontrolled infections, pregnancy or lactation disqualified patients. Clinical symptoms, serum thyroxine, TRAb, thyroid ultrasound and orbital computed tomography formed the basis of diagnosis. This clonotype was detected ten times or more. The target antigen is unknown. The CDR3 covers 15 residues. Germline V lookup: CDR1 SNHLY, CDR2 FYNNEI. Trimming removed 4 bases from V and 5 bases from J, with 15 bases in between. RNA transcripts served as template for amplifying TCR beta CDR3 sequences. In the first round, RT-PCR was carried out with HTBI primers, and a multiplex PCR formed the second round. TCRdb reprocessed the multiplex PCR reads via MiXCR and lists one record per CDR3 protein. The sample carries about 48,000 distinct CDR3 sequences, around 45% recorded once.

The TCR comes from an adult man with Graves' ophthalmopathy. The source material was peripheral blood. This rearrangement joins TRBV2 to TRBJ1-3; a weak D match, TRBD1 (5 bases). CDR3 sequence reads: CASSVSKGRRNTIYF. The CDR3 DNA reads as TGTGCCAGCAGTGTTTCCAAGGGGAGGCGAAACACCATATATTTT.